This T cell receptor beta chain came from a study of blood T cell repertoires in COVID-19. In the study overall: Researchers got acute and convalescent COVID-19 samples from the United States, Italy and Spain.

TCRdb's table, derived via immunoSEQ multiplex PCR, lists solely in-frame clones and lacks some. The sample has around 150,000 clones; approximately 87% are singletons. Sequenced sample: peripheral blood. The clonotype originates from a middle-aged man with active COVID-19.

The CDR3 loop is CASSSGQGSGNTIYF. CDR3 nucleotides: TGTGCCAGCAGCTCCGGACAGGGCTCTGGAAACACCATATATTTT. V is TRBV5-4 and J is TRBJ1-3; TRBD1 matches at 8 bases. The germline CDR1 and CDR2 sequences are SGHNT and YYREEE (reference sequence). The CDR3 runs to 15 residues. Trimming took 3 bases from V and 0 from J; bases not matched to a gene: 2.